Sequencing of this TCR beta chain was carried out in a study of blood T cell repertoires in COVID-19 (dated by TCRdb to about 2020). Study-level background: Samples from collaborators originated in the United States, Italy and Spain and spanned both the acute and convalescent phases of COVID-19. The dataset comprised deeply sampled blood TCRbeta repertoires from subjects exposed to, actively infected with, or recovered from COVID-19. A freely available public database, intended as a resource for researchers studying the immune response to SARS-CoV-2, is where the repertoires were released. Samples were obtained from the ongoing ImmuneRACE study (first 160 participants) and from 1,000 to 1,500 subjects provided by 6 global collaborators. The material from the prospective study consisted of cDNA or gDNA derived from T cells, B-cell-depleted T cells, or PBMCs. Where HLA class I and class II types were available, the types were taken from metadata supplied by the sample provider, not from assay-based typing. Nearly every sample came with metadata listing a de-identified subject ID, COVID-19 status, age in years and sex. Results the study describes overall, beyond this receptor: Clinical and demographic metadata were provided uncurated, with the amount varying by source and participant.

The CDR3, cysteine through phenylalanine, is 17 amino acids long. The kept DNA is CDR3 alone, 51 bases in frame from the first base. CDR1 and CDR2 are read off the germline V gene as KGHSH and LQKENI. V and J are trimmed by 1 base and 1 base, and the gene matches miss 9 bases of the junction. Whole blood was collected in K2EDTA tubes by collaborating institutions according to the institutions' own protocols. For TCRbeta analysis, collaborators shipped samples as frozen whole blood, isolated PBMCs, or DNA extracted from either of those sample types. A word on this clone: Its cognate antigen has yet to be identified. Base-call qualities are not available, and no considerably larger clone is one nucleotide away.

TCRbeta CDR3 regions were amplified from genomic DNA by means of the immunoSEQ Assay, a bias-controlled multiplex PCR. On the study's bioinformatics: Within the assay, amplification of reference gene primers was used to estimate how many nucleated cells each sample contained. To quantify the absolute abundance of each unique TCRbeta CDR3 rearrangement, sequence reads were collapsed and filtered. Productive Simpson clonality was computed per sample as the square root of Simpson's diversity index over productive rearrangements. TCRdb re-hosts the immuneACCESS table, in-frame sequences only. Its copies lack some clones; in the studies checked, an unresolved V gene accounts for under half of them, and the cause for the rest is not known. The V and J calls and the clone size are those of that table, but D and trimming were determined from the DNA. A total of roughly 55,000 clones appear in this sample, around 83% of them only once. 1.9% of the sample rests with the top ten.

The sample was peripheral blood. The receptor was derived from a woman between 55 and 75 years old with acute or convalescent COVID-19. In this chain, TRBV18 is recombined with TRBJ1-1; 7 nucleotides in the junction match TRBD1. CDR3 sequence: CASSPLLTGTANTEAFF. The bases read TGTGCCAGCTCACCACTCCTAACCGGGACAGCGAACACTGAAGCTTTCTTT.